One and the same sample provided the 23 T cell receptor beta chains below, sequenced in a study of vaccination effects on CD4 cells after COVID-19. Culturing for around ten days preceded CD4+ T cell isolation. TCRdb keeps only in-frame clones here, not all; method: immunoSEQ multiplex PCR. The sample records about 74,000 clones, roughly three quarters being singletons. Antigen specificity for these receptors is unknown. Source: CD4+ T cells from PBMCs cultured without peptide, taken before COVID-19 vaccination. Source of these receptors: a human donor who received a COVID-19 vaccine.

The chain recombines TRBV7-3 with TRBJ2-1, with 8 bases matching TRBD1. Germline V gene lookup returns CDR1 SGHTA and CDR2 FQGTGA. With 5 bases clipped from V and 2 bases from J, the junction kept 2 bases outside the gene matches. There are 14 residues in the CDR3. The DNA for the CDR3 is TGTGCCAGCAGCCCACAGGGGGCCTACAATGAGCAGTTCTTC. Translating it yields CASSPQGAYNEQFF.

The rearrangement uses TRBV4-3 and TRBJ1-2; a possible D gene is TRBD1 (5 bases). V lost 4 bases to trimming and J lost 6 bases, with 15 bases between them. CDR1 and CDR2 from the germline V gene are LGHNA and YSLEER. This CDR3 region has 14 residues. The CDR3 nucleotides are TGCGCCAGCAGCCGGGGCGGTCGAGGAGATGGCTACACCTTC. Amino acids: CASSRGGRGDGYTF.

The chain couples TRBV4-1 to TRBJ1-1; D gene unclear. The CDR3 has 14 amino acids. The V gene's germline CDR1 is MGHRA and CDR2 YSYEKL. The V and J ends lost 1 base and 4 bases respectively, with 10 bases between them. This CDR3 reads CASSQVEVSTEAFF. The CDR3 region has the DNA TGCGCCAGCAGCCAAGTTGAGGTGAGCACTGAAGCTTTCTTT.

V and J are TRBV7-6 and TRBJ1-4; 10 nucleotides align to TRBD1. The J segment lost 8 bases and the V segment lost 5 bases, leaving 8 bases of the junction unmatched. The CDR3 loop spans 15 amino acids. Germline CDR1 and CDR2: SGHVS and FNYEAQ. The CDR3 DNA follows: TGTGCCAGCAGCCCTAGCGTGGACAGGGGGGAAAAACTGTTTTTT. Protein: CASSPSVDRGEKLFF.

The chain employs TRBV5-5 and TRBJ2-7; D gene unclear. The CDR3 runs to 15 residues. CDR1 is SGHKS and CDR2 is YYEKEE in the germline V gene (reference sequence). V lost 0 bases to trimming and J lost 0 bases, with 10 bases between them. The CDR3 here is CASSLGGRSSYEQYV. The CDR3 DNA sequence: TGTGCCAGCAGCTTGGGAGGACGGAGCTCCTACGAGCAGTACGTC.

This chain's CDR3 is CAIGRQGWDTEAFF. CDR3 DNA sequence: TGTGCCATCGGCAGACAGGGGTGGGACACTGAAGCTTTCTTT. This chain uses TRBV10-3 with TRBJ1-1; 8 bases line up with TRBD1. The CDR3 loop spans 14 amino acids. Germline V CDR1 and CDR2: ENHRY, SYGVKD. J gave up 3 bases and V 8 bases, and 8 bases lay outside the gene matches.

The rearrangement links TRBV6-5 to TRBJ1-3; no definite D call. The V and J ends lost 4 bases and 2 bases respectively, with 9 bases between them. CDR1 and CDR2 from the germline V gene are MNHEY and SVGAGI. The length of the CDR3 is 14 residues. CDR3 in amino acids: CASSFTNAGNTIYF. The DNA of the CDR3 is TGTGCCAGCAGTTTTACGAACGCTGGAAACACCATATATTTT.

The CDR3 is CATSASGGTDTQYF. The CDR3 DNA reads TGTGCCACCAGTGCTAGCGGGGGGACAGATACGCAGTATTTT. The chain carries TRBV24-1 and TRBJ2-3, with TRBD2 identical over 11 bases. CDR3 length: 14 residues. V was clipped by 5 bases and J by 3 bases; unmatched bases: 0. CDR1 KGHDR and CDR2 SFDVKD come from the germline V gene.

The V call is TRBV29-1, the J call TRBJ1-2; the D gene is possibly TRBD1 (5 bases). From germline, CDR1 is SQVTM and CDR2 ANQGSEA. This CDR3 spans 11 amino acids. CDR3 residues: CTLGADYGYTF. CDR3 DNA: TGCACCCTAGGGGCTGACTATGGCTACACCTTC.

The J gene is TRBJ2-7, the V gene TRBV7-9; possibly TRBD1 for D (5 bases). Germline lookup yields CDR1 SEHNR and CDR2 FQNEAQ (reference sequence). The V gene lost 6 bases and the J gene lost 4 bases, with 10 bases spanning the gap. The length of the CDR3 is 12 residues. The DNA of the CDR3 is TGTGCCAGCAGTCCCACAGGTTACGAGCAGTACGTC. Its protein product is CASSPTGYEQYV.

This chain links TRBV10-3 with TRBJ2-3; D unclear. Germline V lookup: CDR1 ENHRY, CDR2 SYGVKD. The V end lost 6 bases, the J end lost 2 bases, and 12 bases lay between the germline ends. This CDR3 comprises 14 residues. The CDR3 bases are TGTGCCATCAGGACCCAGACCACCACAGATACGCAGTATTTT. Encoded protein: CAIRTQTTTDTQYF.

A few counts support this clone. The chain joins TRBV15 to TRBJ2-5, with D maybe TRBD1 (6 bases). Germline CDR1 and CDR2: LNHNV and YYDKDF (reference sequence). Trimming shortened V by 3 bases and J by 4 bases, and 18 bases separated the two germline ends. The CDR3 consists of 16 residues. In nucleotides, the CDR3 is TGTGCCACCAGCAGGGATTCCACAGGGTCGGTAGAGACCCAGTACTTC. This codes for CATSRDSTGSVETQYF.

CDR3 in amino acids: CASSPGIGKRSEAFF. The CDR3 DNA reads TGTGCCAGCAGCCCCGGGATAGGGAAGAGGTCTGAAGCTTTCTTT. This chain joins TRBV5-8 and TRBJ1-1; D is unresolved. The V and J ends lost 4 bases and 6 bases respectively, with 19 bases between them. In germline, CDR1 is SGHTS, CDR2 YDEGEE. CDR3 length equals 15 residues.

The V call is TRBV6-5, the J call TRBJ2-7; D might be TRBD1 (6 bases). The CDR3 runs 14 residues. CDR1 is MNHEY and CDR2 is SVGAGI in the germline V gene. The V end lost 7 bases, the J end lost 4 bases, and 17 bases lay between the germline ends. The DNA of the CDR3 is TGTGCCAGCATTAAACAGGGAAAACGTTACGAGCAGTACGTC. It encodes CASIKQGKRYEQYV.

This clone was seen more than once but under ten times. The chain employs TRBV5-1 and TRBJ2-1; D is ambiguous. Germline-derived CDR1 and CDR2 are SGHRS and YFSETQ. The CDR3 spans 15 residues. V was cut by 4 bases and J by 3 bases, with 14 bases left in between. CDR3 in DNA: TGCGCCAGCAGCCTTGTCGGCCAGCTCTACAATGAGCAGTTCTTC. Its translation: CASSLVGQLYNEQFF.

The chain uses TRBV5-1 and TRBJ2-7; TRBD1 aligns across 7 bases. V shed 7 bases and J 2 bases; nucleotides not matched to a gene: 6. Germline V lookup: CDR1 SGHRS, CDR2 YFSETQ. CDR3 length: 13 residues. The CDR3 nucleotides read TGCGCCAGCGGATGGGACAGACCCTACGAGCAGTACGTC. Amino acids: CASGWDRPYEQYV.

The CDR3 loop is CASSLATGNNEQFF. The DNA of the CDR3 is TGCGCCAGCAGCTTGGCCACAGGGAACAATGAGCAGTTCTTC. The rearrangement uses TRBV5-1 and TRBJ2-1; D may be TRBD1 (6 bases). The CDR3 runs to 14 residues. Deletions cut 0 bases from V and 5 bases from J, with 9 bases between. Germline CDR1 SGHRS, CDR2 YFSETQ. Complete variable domain (other parts from reference TRBV5-1 and TRBJ2-1): KAGVTQTPRYLIKTRGQQVTLSCSPISGHRSVSWYQQTPGQGLQFLFEYFSETQRNKGNFPGRFSGRQFSNSRSEMNVSTLELGDSALYLCASSLATGNNEQFFGPGTRLTVL.

CDR3 nucleotides: TGCGCCAGCAGTACCCTGCAGGGGAACACCGGGGAGCTGTTTTTT. It encodes CASSTLQGNTGELFF. The rearrangement links TRBV10-1 to TRBJ2-2; perhaps TRBD1 as D (5 bases). V lost 5 bases and J 1 base, leaving 11 bases between the germline ends. CDR1 and CDR2 from the germline V gene are WNHNN and SYGVQD (reference sequence). The CDR3 runs 15 residues.

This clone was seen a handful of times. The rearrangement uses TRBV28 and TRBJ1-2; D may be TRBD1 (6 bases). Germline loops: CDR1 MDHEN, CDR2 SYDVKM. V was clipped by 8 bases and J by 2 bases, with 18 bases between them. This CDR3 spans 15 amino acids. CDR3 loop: CASSVQGSRNYGYTF. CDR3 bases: TGTGCCAGCTCCGTTCAGGGGTCACGGAACTATGGCTACACCTTC.

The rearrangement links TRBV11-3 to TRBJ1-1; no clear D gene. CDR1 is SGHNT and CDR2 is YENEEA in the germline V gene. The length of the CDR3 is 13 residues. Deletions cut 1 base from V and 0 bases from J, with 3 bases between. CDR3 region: CASSLGVNTEAFF. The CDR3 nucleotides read TGTGCCAGCAGCTTAGGGGTGAACACTGAAGCTTTCTTT.

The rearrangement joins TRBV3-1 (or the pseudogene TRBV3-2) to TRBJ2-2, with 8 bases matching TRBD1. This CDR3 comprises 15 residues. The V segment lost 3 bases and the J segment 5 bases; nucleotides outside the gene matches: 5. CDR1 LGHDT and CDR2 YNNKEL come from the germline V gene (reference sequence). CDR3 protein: CASSHQGARTGELFF. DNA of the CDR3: TGTGCCAGCAGCCACCAGGGGGCGCGAACCGGGGAGCTGTTTTTT.

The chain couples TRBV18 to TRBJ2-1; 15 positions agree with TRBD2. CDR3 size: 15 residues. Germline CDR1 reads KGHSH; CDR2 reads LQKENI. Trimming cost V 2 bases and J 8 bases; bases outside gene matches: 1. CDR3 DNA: TGTGCCAGCTCACCAAGGACTAGCGGGGGGGATGAGCAGTTCTTC. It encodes CASSPRTSGGDEQFF. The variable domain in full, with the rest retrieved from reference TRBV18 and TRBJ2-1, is NAGVMQNPRHLVRRRGQEARLRCSPMKGHSHVYWYRQLPEEGLKFMVYLQKENIIDESGMPKERFSAEFPKEGPSILRIQQVVRGDSAAYFCASSPRTSGGDEQFFGPGTRLTVL.

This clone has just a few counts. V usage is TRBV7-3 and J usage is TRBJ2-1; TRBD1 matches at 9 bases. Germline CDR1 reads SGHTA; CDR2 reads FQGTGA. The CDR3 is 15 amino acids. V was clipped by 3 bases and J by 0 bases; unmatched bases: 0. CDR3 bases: TGTGCCAGCAGCTTGGGACAGGGCTCCTACAATGAGCAGTTCTTC. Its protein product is CASSLGQGSYNEQFF. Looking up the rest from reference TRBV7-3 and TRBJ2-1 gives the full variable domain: GAGVSQTPSNKVTEKGKYVELRCDPISGHTALYWYRQSLGQGPEFLIYFQGTGAADDSGLPNDRFFAVRPEGSVSTLKIQRTERGDSAVYLCASSLGQGSYNEQFFGPGTRLTVL.